The 31 T cell receptor beta chains in this list originate from one sample, sequenced in a study of T cells after yellow fever vaccination. Via MiXCR, TCRdb re-called the 5' RACE reads, giving one row per CDR3 protein. Of 250,000 or so distinct CDR3 sequences detected, roughly 3.5% appear once; the ten largest clones hold around 20%. This material consisted of PBMCs, taken 15 days after the yellow fever booster vaccination. The receptors were sampled from a young man who received the YFV17D yellow fever vaccine.

This clonotype has at least ten counts. V and J are TRBV28 and TRBJ2-7; 7 nucleotides agree with TRBD1. In germline, CDR1 is MDHEN, CDR2 SYDVKM. The J segment lost 2 bases and the V segment lost 6 bases, leaving 4 bases of the junction unmatched. The CDR3 runs to 13 residues. CDR3 nucleotides: TGTGCCAGCAGAATCGGGACAGCCTACGAGCAGTACTTC. Residues: CASRIGTAYEQYF.

The genes are TRBV5-4 and TRBJ2-3; D remains ambiguous. The germline V gene encodes CDR1 SGHNT and CDR2 YYREEE (reference sequence). The CDR3 spans 15 residues. V was clipped by 4 bases and J by 4 bases, with 16 bases between them. DNA for the CDR3: TGTGCCAGCAGCGAAACGGGTTCTGGGCCAGATACGCAGTATTTT. As protein: CASSETGSGPDTQYF.

This clonotype was seen at least ten times. The chain recombines TRBV7-9 with TRBJ2-7; no firm D call. The CDR3 is made up of 12 amino acids. The V gene's germline CDR1 is SEHNR and CDR2 FQNEAQ (reference sequence). Trimming left V 6 bases short and J 3 bases short, with 9 bases between. Here the CDR3 DNA reads TGTGCCAGCAGATTAAGGATCTACGAGCAGTACGTC. The encoded protein is CASRLRIYEQYV.

This clonotype was counted many times. The rearrangement links TRBV7-7 to TRBJ2-3; D perhaps matches TRBD2 (7 bases). The V gene's germline CDR1 is SSHAT and CDR2 FNYEAQ (reference sequence). V lost 5 bases and J 3 bases, leaving 12 bases between the germline ends. The CDR3 consists of 14 residues. For the CDR3, the DNA is TGTGCCAGCAGCAGAGGGGGGGTAACAGATACGCAGTATTTT. Protein: CASSRGGVTDTQYF. Supplemented by reference TRBV7-7 and TRBJ2-3, the full variable domain reads GAGVSQSPRYKVTKRGQDVTLRCDPISSHATLYWYQQALGQGPEFLTYFNYEAQPDKSGLPSDRFSAERPEGSISTLTIQRTEQRDSAMYRCASSRGGVTDTQYFGPGTRLTVL.

There are many counts of this clonotype. The chain employs TRBV4-1 and TRBJ1-6, with 9 bases that match TRBD1. V lost 4 bases to trimming and J lost 2 bases; unmatched junction nucleotides: 6. Germline V gene data show CDR1 as MGHRA and CDR2 as YSYEKL. The CDR3 spans 17 residues. This CDR3 is CASSLTGGYAYNSPLHF. DNA for the CDR3: TGCGCCAGCAGCCTGACAGGGGGGTACGCCTATAATTCACCCCTCCACTTT.

Many counts were recorded for this clonotype. This rearrangement joins TRBV3-1 to TRBJ1-1, with 10 nucleotides matching TRBD1. The CDR3 runs 15 residues. The V gene's germline CDR1 is LGHDT and CDR2 YNNKEL (reference sequence). V shed 3 bases, J shed 4 bases, and the junction held 5 bases outside the gene matches. The CDR3 DNA is TGTGCCAGCAGCCACCCGGACAGGGGGGGCACTGAAGCTTTCTTT. Its protein is CASSHPDRGGTEAFF.

This clonotype was seen many times. J is TRBJ2-1 and V is TRBV18; D gene unclear. The germline V gene has CDR1 KGHSH and CDR2 LQKENI. V was trimmed by 0 bases and J by 1 base, leaving 1 base between them. The CDR3 totals 13 residues. This CDR3 reads CASSPPSYNEQFF. The CDR3 nucleotides read TGTGCCAGCTCACCACCATCCTACAATGAGCAGTTCTTC.

This clonotype was detected many times. The V gene is TRBV19, the J gene TRBJ1-1; tentative D call: TRBD1 (5 bases). CDR1 is LNHDA and CDR2 is SQIVND in the germline V gene (reference sequence). V lost 0 bases and J 4 bases, leaving 12 bases between the germline ends. The CDR3 is 15 residues long. The CDR3 spells CASSIDTGGPTEAFF. In DNA form, the CDR3 reads TGTGCCAGTAGTATAGATACAGGAGGCCCCACTGAAGCTTTCTTT.

This clonotype was detected once. The chain is built from TRBV6-2 or TRBV6-3 and TRBJ2-7; TRBD2 matches at 12 bases. CDR1 is MNHEY and CDR2 is SVGEGT in the germline V gene. The V segment lost 0 bases and the J segment 3 bases; nucleotides outside the gene matches: 6. The CDR3 is 17 residues long. CDR3 loop: CASSYSLRLAGDYEQYF. DNA of the CDR3: TGTGCCAGCAGTTACTCCCTTCGACTAGCGGGGGACTACGAGCAGTACTTC.

This clonotype came up many times. The chain carries TRBV7-2 and TRBJ2-2, with D unresolved. Germline values: CDR1 SGHTA, CDR2 FQGNSA. The germline V and J ends were trimmed by 1 base and 6 bases, with 9 bases remaining between them. This CDR3 is 14 amino acids long. CDR3 loop: CASSLDHWAGELFF. CDR3 DNA: TGTGCCAGCAGCTTAGATCATTGGGCCGGGGAGCTGTTTTTT.

This clonotype was seen repeatedly, ten times or more. The chain is built from TRBV11-2 and TRBJ2-1; D is possibly TRBD2 (6 bases). Germline V gene data show CDR1 as SGHAT and CDR2 as FQNNGV. The CDR3 sequence is 15 residues long. V lost 1 base and J lost 4, with 11 bases in between. In nucleotides, the CDR3 is TGTGCCAGCAGCTTAGGGGCGGGGAGATACAATGAGCAGTTCTTC. Protein: CASSLGAGRYNEQFF.

This clonotype was counted many times. The rearrangement links TRBV5-1 to TRBJ2-1, with D unresolved. CDR3 length: 12 residues. Germline V gives CDR1 SGHRS, CDR2 YFSETQ. Trimming pared 4 bases from V and 8 bases from J, leaving 10 bases between. CDR3 protein: CASSLDTDEQFF. Written as DNA, the CDR3 is TGCGCCAGCAGCCTGGATACTGATGAGCAGTTCTTC.

This clonotype has more than one count but fewer than ten. V gene TRBV20-1 combines with J gene TRBJ2-3, with D uncertain. Germline V lookup: CDR1 DFQATT, CDR2 SNEGSKA (reference sequence). This CDR3 has 14 residues. V was trimmed by 3 bases and J by 4 bases, leaving 14 bases between them. CDR3 sequence reads: CSASQQVSADTQYF. The CDR3 DNA sequence: TGCAGTGCTAGCCAGCAGGTCAGCGCAGATACGCAGTATTTT.

This clonotype was observed many times. The genes are TRBV7-6 and TRBJ2-7, with D perhaps TRBD1 (6 bases). The CDR3 has 14 residues. The V gene's germline CDR1 is SGHVS and CDR2 FNYEAQ. V lost 5 bases to trimming and J lost 2 bases, with 13 bases between them. CDR3 sequence (DNA): TGTGCCAGCAGCCCGGGACAAATCCCCTACGAGCAGTACTTC. Protein product: CASSPGQIPYEQYF.

This clonotype was seen ten or more times. The chain uses TRBV4-3 and TRBJ1-1; TRBD1 agrees at 8 bases. Germline loops: CDR1 LGHNA, CDR2 YSLEER. Germline trimming cut 0 bases from V and 0 bases from J; bases unmatched to any gene: 3. The length of the CDR3 is 16 residues. The CDR3: CASSQDRGPLNTEAFF. CDR3 DNA sequence: TGCGCCAGCAGCCAAGACAGGGGGCCGTTGAACACTGAAGCTTTCTTT.

Many counts were recorded for this clonotype. The chain couples TRBV20-1 to TRBJ2-3; 11 positions agree with TRBD2. Germline CDR1 and CDR2: DFQATT and SNEGSKA (reference sequence). Trimming at V came to 1 base and at J to 2 bases, leaving 5 bases not matched to a gene. CDR3 length: 16 amino acids. The CDR3 spells CSARVASGGNTDTQYF. The CDR3 DNA reads TGCAGTGCTAGAGTTGCTAGCGGGGGGAACACAGATACGCAGTATTTT.

On this clonotype: A read error is possible here, since a much larger clone lies one base away. The chain recombines TRBV7-7 with TRBJ2-5, with 14 bases fitting TRBD2. The V gene's germline CDR1 is SSHAT and CDR2 FNYEAQ (reference sequence). After removal of 5 bases from V and 5 bases from J, the junction contained 13 bases not matched to a gene. This CDR3 is built from 18 residues. DNA of the CDR3: TGTGCCAGCAGCCAAGGGACTAGCGGGGGCCTAATCGAGGAGACCCAGTACTTC. Translating it yields CASSQGTSGGLIEETQYF.

This clonotype was counted many times. The chain employs TRBV6-2 or TRBV6-3 and TRBJ2-5, with unresolved D. V was shortened by 5 bases and J by 5 bases, with 15 bases between the two germline ends. Germline CDR1 is MNHEY and CDR2 is SVGEGT. This CDR3 region has 14 residues. For the CDR3, the DNA is TGTGCCAGCAGTCTACCGGACGGACGGGAGACCCAGTACTTC. It encodes CASSLPDGRETQYF.

This clonotype was seen many times. V is TRBV7-9 and J is TRBJ2-7; TRBD2 aligns across 9 bases. The CDR3 has 15 residues. The junction had 4 bases not matched to a gene; V was cut back by 2 bases and J by 2 bases. Germline V gene lookup returns CDR1 SEHNR and CDR2 FQNEAQ (reference sequence). CDR3 sequence: CASSLRAGGAYEQYF. In DNA form, the CDR3 reads TGTGCCAGCAGCTTACGAGCGGGGGGAGCCTACGAGCAGTACTTC.

This clonotype was seen repeatedly, ten times or more. This chain joins TRBV18 and TRBJ2-5; D is undetermined. V was trimmed by 8 bases and J by 5 bases, leaving 6 bases between them. The CDR3 sequence is 10 residues long. Germline V lookup: CDR1 KGHSH, CDR2 LQKENI. CDR3 nucleotide sequence: TGTGCCAGCGCCGGGGAGACCCAGTACTTC. Encoded protein: CASAGETQYF.

The sample holds many counts of this clonotype. The rearrangement joins TRBV28 to TRBJ1-1; D is possibly TRBD1 (5 bases). Deletions cut 7 bases from V and 4 bases from J, with 19 bases between. Germline values: CDR1 MDHEN, CDR2 SYDVKM. The CDR3 spans 15 residues. The CDR3 protein is CASTSNGGGGTEAFF. The CDR3 region has the DNA TGTGCCAGCACTTCGAACGGGGGAGGCGGCACTGAAGCTTTCTTT.

Many counts were recorded for this clonotype. This chain uses TRBV28 with TRBJ2-7, with TRBD2 matching 14 bases. The CDR3 loop spans 16 amino acids. Unmatched junction bases numbered 5, after V lost 3 bases and J lost 4 bases. CDR1 is MDHEN, CDR2 SYDVKM, per germline. In DNA, the CDR3 is TGTGCCAGCAGTTTGGGTGGACTAGCGGGGGGTTACGAGCAGTACGTC. It yields the protein CASSLGGLAGGYEQYV.

This clonotype has ten or more counts. The chain uses TRBV4-3 and TRBJ2-4; the D gene is possibly TRBD2 (5 bases). Per germline, CDR1 LGHNA and CDR2 YSLEER. The V gene lost 4 bases and the J gene lost 2 bases, with 15 bases spanning the gap. This CDR3 is 16 amino acids long. As DNA, the CDR3 is TGCGCCAGCAGCCCAGAGCCTCGGGGAACCAAAAACATTCAGTACTTC. It codes for CASSPEPRGTKNIQYF.

This clonotype occurred many times. The chain carries TRBV2 and TRBJ2-3; 8 nucleotides match TRBD2. The CDR3 spans 15 residues. Per the germline V gene, CDR1 is SNHLY and CDR2 is FYNNEI. J gave up 8 bases and V 6 bases, and 13 bases lay outside the gene matches. The CDR3 loop reads CASSREGPRVGTQYF. The CDR3 DNA is TGTGCCAGCAGCCGGGAGGGACCGCGCGTCGGTACGCAGTATTTT.

This clonotype was counted ten times or more. The rearrangement joins TRBV12-3 or TRBV12-4 to TRBJ2-3; D is ambiguous. Trimming pared 7 bases from V and 2 bases from J, leaving 13 bases between. The length of the CDR3 is 14 residues. This CDR3 reads CASTPERDTDTQYF. CDR3 DNA: TGTGCCAGCACCCCGGAAAGGGACACAGATACGCAGTATTTT.

The chain links TRBV28 to TRBJ2-2; 13 bases fit TRBD2. Germline V lookup: CDR1 MDHEN, CDR2 SYDVKM. J lost 4 bases, V lost 5 bases, and 13 bases had no gene match. This CDR3 is 19 amino acids long. CDR3 coding DNA: TGTGCCAGCAGTCAGCGACTAGCGGGGGGTACTCTCGGCACCGGGGAGCTGTTTTTT. Translating it yields CASSQRLAGGTLGTGELFF.

This clonotype was found many times. The V call is TRBV3-1, the J call TRBJ1-5, with D perhaps matching TRBD1 (5 bases). Germline CDR1 and CDR2: LGHDT and YNNKEL (reference sequence). The CDR3 has 14 residues. V gave up 0 bases and J gave up 6 bases, with 9 bases separating them. The CDR3 spells CASSQDPGFQPQHF. Written as DNA, the CDR3 is TGTGCCAGCAGCCAAGACCCAGGGTTTCAGCCCCAGCATTTT.

This clonotype has a count of ten or more. The chain combines TRBV30 with TRBJ2-5; D perhaps matches TRBD1 (5 bases). The CDR3 totals 16 residues. CDR1 is GTSNPN, CDR2 SVGIG, per germline (reference sequence). Trimming removed 1 base at V and 0 bases at J, with 15 bases between. Here the CDR3 reads CAWSEGQKGYQETQYF. In DNA, the CDR3 is TGTGCCTGGAGTGAGGGTCAAAAGGGGTACCAAGAGACCCAGTACTTC.

This clonotype was seen repeatedly, ten times or more. V gene TRBV5-1 combines with J gene TRBJ2-7, with D unclear. Trimming pared 2 bases from V and 4 bases from J, leaving 7 bases between. CDR3 length: 12 amino acids. Looked up from germline, CDR1 is SGHRS and CDR2 is YFSETQ. For the CDR3, the DNA is TGCGCCAGCAGCTTCCTGCAGTACGAGCAGTACGTC. Translated: CASSFLQYEQYV.

The chain combines TRBV5-4 with TRBJ2-5, with 10 bases that match TRBD1. This CDR3 comprises 15 residues. Germline V gives CDR1 SGHNT, CDR2 YYREEE (reference sequence). The junction had 9 bases not matched to a gene; V was cut back by 5 bases and J by 5 bases. CDR3 bases: TGTGCCAGCAGGATGACAGGGGGCCAATTGGAGACCCAGTACTTC. Its translation: CASRMTGGQLETQYF.

This clonotype came up many times. The chain combines TRBV20-1 with TRBJ1-1, with D unclear. V gave up 0 bases and J gave up 0 bases, with 8 bases separating them. Looked up from germline, CDR1 is DFQATT and CDR2 is SNEGSKA (reference sequence). CDR3 length: 14 amino acids. CDR3 region: CSARDRRLNTEAFF. CDR3 sequence (DNA): TGCAGTGCTAGAGATCGCAGGCTGAACACTGAAGCTTTCTTT.